The 12 T cell receptor beta chains reported below all come from one sample, sequenced in a study of CXCR3-negative and CXCR3-positive naive CD8 T cells. The authors prepared UMI-labeled TRB cDNA libraries by 5' RACE. TCRdb re-called the 5' RACE reads; every CDR3 protein appears as one record, without DNA. Reported are around 41,000 distinct CDR3 sequences; the ten largest clones contain roughly 10%. Sequences were obtained from memory CD8+ T cells from blood. The receptors come from a human donor in good health. Some clones in this sample may be carry-over from other donors' samples.

The chain recombines TRBV6-1 with TRBJ1-1. The CDR3 runs to 13 residues. Germline assignment: CDR1 MNHNS and CDR2 SASEGT. CDR3 loop: CASSDRDNTEAFF.

This sequence joins TRBV5-5 and TRBJ2-7; TCRdb's assignment of TRBD1 cannot be checked, as there is no DNA. Germline CDR1 is SGHKS and CDR2 is YYEKEE (reference sequence). The CDR3 contains 14 residues. This CDR3 is CASSKDRGFDEQYF.

J is TRBJ2-1 and V is TRBV7-9; TCRdb picks TRBD1, but there is no DNA to check that call. This CDR3 comprises 13 residues. CDR1 SEHNR and CDR2 FQNEAQ come from the germline V gene (reference sequence). Here the CDR3 reads CASSPDRSYEQYF.

This rearrangement joins TRBV9 to TRBJ2-2. CDR1 and CDR2 (germline): SGDLS, YYNGEE. CDR3 length: 14 amino acids. The CDR3 protein is CASSDAGNTGELFF.

This sequence joins TRBV3-1 and TRBJ2-7; lacking DNA, the TRBD1 call made by TCRdb goes unchecked. From germline, CDR1 is LGHDT and CDR2 YNNKEL (reference sequence). There are 16 residues in the CDR3. CDR3 amino acids: CASSQDPGRPSYEQYF.

The V and J genes are TRBV29-1 and TRBJ1-5; checking the TCRdb D call of TRBD1 is not possible without DNA. The CDR3 consists of 15 residues. The germline V gene has CDR1 SQVTM and CDR2 ANQGSEA. The CDR3 loop reads CSVKTTGEATQPQHF.

The V gene is TRBV3-1, the J gene TRBJ2-1; TCRdb outputs TRBD2, but without DNA this stays unchecked. The germline CDR1 and CDR2 sequences are LGHDT and YNNKEL (reference sequence). The length of the CDR3 is 15 residues. CDR3 residues: CASSPSWANYNEQFF.

This sequence joins TRBV7-8 and TRBJ2-2. The CDR3 loop spans 15 amino acids. From germline, CDR1 is SGHVS and CDR2 FQNEAQ. CDR3 sequence reads: CASSSSYSYTGELFF.

This rearrangement joins TRBV18 to TRBJ1-1; TCRdb reports TRBD1, a call that lacks DNA to check it against. Germline V gives CDR1 KGHSH, CDR2 LQKENI. This CDR3 contains 16 residues. The chain's CDR3 is CASSSGQGELNTEAFF.

V and J are TRBV4-3 and TRBJ2-3. The CDR3 consists of 15 residues. Germline values: CDR1 LGHNA, CDR2 YSLEER. The CDR3 protein is CASSQGKARTDTQYF.

The CDR3 loop is CASSVGTAIYEQYF. The chain links TRBV9 to TRBJ2-7; the TRBD1 assignment by TCRdb is unverifiable without DNA. This CDR3 spans 14 amino acids. Per the germline V gene, CDR1 is SGDLS and CDR2 is YYNGEE.

This rearrangement joins TRBV7-9 to TRBJ1-4; TCRdb returns TRBD1, unconfirmable since there is no DNA. This CDR3 is built from 15 residues. CDR1 is SEHNR and CDR2 is FQNEAQ in the germline V gene (reference sequence). CDR3 in amino acids: CASSPRTGGQEKLFF.